Listed here is a single T cell receptor (beta chain). Measured with immunoSEQ multiplex PCR; TCRdb has only the in-frame clones, and not every one. The sample yields roughly 90,000 clones, about nine tenths seen once. These data come from a study of technical replicates of blood from a handful of donors. CDR3 size: 17 residues. V lost 1 base, J lost 4 bases, and 19 bases lay in between. Germline lookup yields CDR1 PRHDT and CDR2 FYEKMQ (reference sequence). This TCR was sampled from a human donor in good health. The chain is built from TRBV13 and TRBJ1-1; a weak D match, TRBD1 (5 bases). The sample comprised T cells isolated from PBMCs. In DNA form, the CDR3 reads TGTGCCAGCAGCTTAGAATCGCGGGGGTTTTATGGCACTGAAGCTTTCTTT. It encodes CASSLESRGFYGTEAFF.